The source of this T cell receptor (beta chain) is a study of T-cell memory formation after mild COVID-19. Whole-study context: Clusters of TCRs were largely donor specific. Study-wide results and limits: Some clones that responded were present in memory (sampled pre-infection), which suggests cross-reactive memory joined. Most CD4+ clones that shrank were in CM and EM, while CD8+ ones turned up in EMRA.

This clonotype was counted at least ten times. Its antigen is undetermined. The 5'RACE method, run with constant-segment primers, produced TCR alpha and TCR beta cDNA libraries (carrying sample barcodes and UMIs). A single record per CDR3 protein comes from TCRdb applying MiXCR to the 5' RACE reads. The sample lists 65,000 to 95,000 distinct CDR3 sequences, around 13% occurring once. This CDR3 comprises 15 residues. Per the germline V gene, CDR1 is MGHRA and CDR2 is YSYEKL. Trimming removed 4 bases from V and 3 bases from J; junction bases left unmatched: 8. The sequencing input was PBMCs or a T cell subset sorted from them (not recorded which). The clonotype was recovered from a man aged 18 to 30 who had mild COVID-19 (a few samples of this study predate the infection). Cell type and time point are not known. The chain has TRBV4-1 and TRBJ1-1; 7 nucleotides agree with TRBD1. CDR3 coding DNA: TGCGCCAGCAGCCCCAGTGCAGGGGGTGACACTGAAGCTTTCTTT. Translation: CASSPSAGGDTEAFF.